The table lists the clone carrying this TCR beta chain with many counts. Its antigen is currently unknown. This sample is part of a study of Ad26.COV2.S vaccination and SARS-CoV-2 variants. Study findings and constraints: Breadth of non-spike TCRs did not differ between vaccinees and placebo recipients. Among vaccine recipients, spike-specific TCR breadth exceeded that of placebo recipients.

Treatment defined: some 20 received Ad26.COV2.S at low or high dose, single or two shots; 5 received placebo; per-sample allocation not given. Sampling was performed 63 days after the first vaccine or placebo injection. Profiled with immunoSEQ multiplex PCR; TCRdb holds only in-frame clones, not every one. The sample contains 300,000 to 450,000 clones, more than 75% of which appear only once. Source: peripheral blood, taken in a trial of Ad26.COV2.S vaccine versus placebo. The clonotype originates from a person between 18 and 65 years old who received the Ad26.COV2.S COVID-19 vaccine or a placebo.

The CDR3 sequence: CASSQDSATEAFF. The DNA of the CDR3 is TGCGCCAGCAGCCAAGATTCGGCGACTGAAGCTTTCTTT. V is TRBV4-3 and J is TRBJ1-1, with D unclear. The CDR3 spans 13 residues. V was trimmed by 0 bases and J by 5 bases, leaving 7 bases between them. Germline lookup yields CDR1 LGHNA and CDR2 YSLEER.